Shown below are 32 T cell receptor beta chains from a single sample sequenced in a study of OX40 agonist ivuxolimab in advanced cancers. Using immunoSEQ multiplex PCR, the repertoire was profiled, and TCRdb retains in-frame clones only, with some absent. The sample includes 150,000 to 190,000 clones, 90% to 95% of them seen just once. This specimen was CD4+ or CD8+ T cells sorted from blood, taken in a trial of the OX40 agonist ivuxolimab. These receptors were obtained from an adult with an advanced solid tumor such as melanoma, head and neck, liver or kidney cancer.

The rearrangement joins TRBV18 to TRBJ1-4; tentatively, D is TRBD1 (5 bases). The V end was cut by 1 base, the J end by 8 bases, with 17 bases between. CDR3 length equals 16 residues. CDR1 is KGHSH and CDR2 is LQKENI in the germline V gene. CDR3 amino acids: CASSPLIPQEGEKLFF. The CDR3 DNA is TGTGCCAGCTCACCACTGATTCCCCAGGAGGGGGAAAAACTGTTTTTT.

The chain carries TRBV4-3 and TRBJ2-7; tentatively, D is TRBD2 (6 bases). The CDR3 contains 14 residues. The V end was cut by 1 base, the J end by 0 bases, with 7 bases between. CDR1 and CDR2 (germline): LGHNA, YSLEER. CDR3 amino acids: CASSQGGTSYEQYF. The DNA of the CDR3 is TGCGCCAGCAGCCAAGGCGGGACCTCCTACGAGCAGTACTTC.

The rearrangement links TRBV7-2 to TRBJ1-2; a weak D match, TRBD1 (5 bases). Germline lookup yields CDR1 SGHTA and CDR2 FQGNSA. The CDR3 covers 13 residues. Trimming left V 5 bases short and J 4 bases short, with 11 bases between. DNA of the CDR3: TGTGCCAGCAGCCAGACAGCATTCTATGGCTACACCTTC. It yields the protein CASSQTAFYGYTF.

This rearrangement joins TRBV7-8 to TRBJ1-3; D not certain. The germline V and J ends were trimmed by 5 bases and 0 bases, with 8 bases remaining between them. This CDR3 has 14 residues. CDR1 and CDR2 from the germline V gene are SGHVS and FQNEAQ. The CDR3 protein is CASSGESSGNTIYF. Written as DNA, the CDR3 is TGTGCCAGCAGCGGCGAGAGCTCTGGAAACACCATATATTTT.

The chain links TRBV19 to TRBJ2-7; either TRBD1 or TRBD2 may fit D (6 bases each). CDR3 length: 14 amino acids. Germline values: CDR1 LNHDA, CDR2 SQIVND (reference sequence). V shed 5 bases and J shed 7 bases, with 18 bases lying between them. The CDR3 loop reads CASSPTGAIREQYF. The CDR3, as DNA: TGTGCCAGTAGTCCCACGGGGGCGATTAGAGAGCAGTACTTC.

The rearrangement joins TRBV5-4 to TRBJ2-5; 12 positions match TRBD2. The CDR3 loop spans 14 amino acids. Germline CDR1 SGHNT, CDR2 YYREEE (reference sequence). Losses at the gene ends were 3 bases for V and 5 bases for J; bases not matched to a gene: 2. The chain's CDR3 is CASSWTSGVETQYF. The CDR3 DNA reads TGTGCCAGCAGCTGGACTAGCGGGGTTGAGACCCAGTACTTC.

This sequence joins TRBV2 and TRBJ1-4, with 8 bases lining up with TRBD1. CDR3 length equals 13 residues. Germline CDR1 and CDR2: SNHLY and FYNNEI. After removal of 6 bases from V and 7 bases from J, the junction contained 4 bases not matched to a gene. In DNA form, the CDR3 reads TGTGCCAGCAGAGGACAGGGCAGTGAAAAACTGTTTTTT. Amino acids: CASRGQGSEKLFF.

The chain combines TRBV10-3 with TRBJ1-3; D gene uncertain. This CDR3 is 14 amino acids long. Between the trimmed V and J ends, which lost 3 bases and 2 bases, there was a span of 8 bases. Per the germline V gene, CDR1 is ENHRY and CDR2 is SYGVKD. The DNA for the CDR3 is TGTGCCATCAGTGATTCGACGGCTGGAAACACCATATATTTT. Amino acid sequence: CAISDSTAGNTIYF.

The gene calls are TRBV19 and TRBJ2-3; 11 nucleotides agree with TRBD2. Trimming removed 4 bases from V and 2 bases from J; junction bases left unmatched: 5. The CDR3 spans 16 residues. Germline values: CDR1 LNHDA, CDR2 SQIVND (reference sequence). This chain's CDR3 is CASSTRLAGPTDTQYF. The CDR3 DNA reads TGTGCCAGTAGTACTCGACTAGCGGGACCCACAGATACGCAGTATTTT.

The chain recombines TRBV5-5 with TRBJ2-3; D gene ambiguous. The CDR3 contains 13 residues. Trimming left V 1 base short and J 4 bases short, with 7 bases between. Germline V lookup: CDR1 SGHKS, CDR2 YYEKEE (reference sequence). As DNA, the CDR3 is TGTGCCAGCAGCTTGTTGTGGGCAGATACGCAGTATTTT. Translation gives CASSLLWADTQYF.

The gene calls are TRBV7-3 and TRBJ2-7; 9 bases are a match to TRBD1. CDR1 and CDR2 from the germline V gene are SGHTA and FQGTGA. This CDR3 has 13 amino acids. V shed 2 bases, J shed 7 bases, and the junction held 3 bases outside the gene matches. This CDR3 is CASSLGTGHEQYF. The DNA of the CDR3 is TGTGCCAGCAGCTTAGGGACAGGGCATGAGCAGTACTTC.

The chain uses TRBV7-2 and TRBJ2-7, with 8 bases that match TRBD2. V lost 8 bases to trimming and J lost 2 bases; unmatched junction nucleotides: 11. The length of the CDR3 is 15 residues. CDR1 is SGHTA, CDR2 FQGNSA, per germline. For the CDR3, the DNA is TGTGCCAGCGGTCTAGCGGGCAAGATGCCCTACGAGCAGTACTTC. Amino acids: CASGLAGKMPYEQYF. The full variable domain, completed using reference TRBV7-2 and TRBJ2-7, is GAGVSQSPSNKVTEKGKDVELRCDPISGHTALYWYRQSLGQGLEFLIYFQGNSAPDKSGLPSDRFSAERTGGSVSTLTIQRTQQEDSAVYLCASGLAGKMPYEQYFGPGTRLTVT.

The V call is TRBV7-2, the J call TRBJ1-6; D may be TRBD1 (5 bases). The CDR3 is 13 residues long. Deletions cut 5 bases from V and 11 bases from J, with 13 bases between. From germline, CDR1 is SGHTA and CDR2 FQGNSA. CDR3 residues: CASSPNPGPPLHF. CDR3 bases: TGTGCCAGCAGCCCCAACCCAGGGCCACCCCTCCACTTT.

The chain is built from TRBV15 and TRBJ1-2; maybe TRBD1 (5 bases). CDR1 is LNHNV, CDR2 YYDKDF, per germline (reference sequence). CDR3 length: 18 residues. V gave up 5 bases and J gave up 1 base, with 23 bases separating them. The CDR3 is CATSPRGGDRNLNYGYTF. The CDR3 DNA is TGTGCCACCAGCCCCCGGGGGGGGGATCGCAACCTTAACTATGGCTACACCTTC. The full variable domain, rest sourced from reference TRBV15 and TRBJ1-2, is DAMVIQNPRYQVTQFGKPVTLSCSQTLNHNVMYWYQQKSSQAPKLLFHYYDKDFNNEADTPDNFQSRRPNTSFCFLDIRSPGLGDTAMYLCATSPRGGDRNLNYGYTFGSGTRLTVV.

The chain recombines TRBV5-1 with TRBJ2-2; 8 nucleotides agree with TRBD2. Per the germline V gene, CDR1 is SGHRS and CDR2 is YFSETQ. V gave up 3 bases and J gave up 1 base; unmatched junction bases: 11. This CDR3 contains 18 residues. This chain's CDR3 is CASSSPVGGGQNTGELFF. The CDR3, as DNA: TGCGCCAGCAGCTCGCCGGTGGGCGGGGGGCAGAACACCGGGGAGCTGTTTTTT. Variable domain in full (rest from reference TRBV5-1 and TRBJ2-2): KAGVTQTPRYLIKTRGQQVTLSCSPISGHRSVSWYQQTPGQGLQFLFEYFSETQRNKGNFPGRFSGRQFSNSRSEMNVSTLELGDSALYLCASSSPVGGGQNTGELFFGEGSRLTVL.

The chain links TRBV28 to TRBJ2-5; TRBD1 matches at 9 bases. The germline V gene has CDR1 MDHEN and CDR2 SYDVKM. J lost 9 bases, V lost 6 bases, and 11 bases had no gene match. This CDR3 is built from 14 residues. The CDR3 bases are TGTGCCAGCAGGACAGGGGGTGTACTCACGGCCCAGTACTTC. Protein: CASRTGGVLTAQYF.

The rearrangement joins TRBV9 to TRBJ1-1; 9 bases line up with TRBD1. The CDR3 contains 15 residues. V shed 4 bases and J 5 bases; nucleotides not matched to a gene: 9. Germline V gene lookup returns CDR1 SGDLS and CDR2 YYNGEE. DNA for the CDR3: TGTGCCAGCAGCTCCCAGACAGGGGGTTTAACTGAAGCTTTCTTT. It specifies CASSSQTGGLTEAFF. Together with reference TRBV9 and TRBJ1-1, the CDR3 gives the full variable domain: DSGVTQTPKHLITATGQRVTLRCSPRSGDLSVYWYQQSLDQGLQFLIQYYNGEERAKGNILERFSAQQFPDLHSELNLSSLELGDSALYFCASSSQTGGLTEAFFGQGTRLTVV.

This rearrangement joins TRBV18 to TRBJ2-5; D perhaps matches TRBD1 (6 bases). Trimming took off 0 bases at V and 3 bases at J, with 11 bases between the two ends. This CDR3 comprises 15 residues. The germline gives CDR1 KGHSH, CDR2 LQKENI. The DNA of the CDR3 is TGTGCCAGCTCACCACCGGGGACACCTAAAGAGACCCAGTACTTC. Its translation: CASSPPGTPKETQYF. Variable domain in full (rest from reference TRBV18 and TRBJ2-5): NAGVMQNPRHLVRRRGQEARLRCSPMKGHSHVYWYRQLPEEGLKFMVYLQKENIIDESGMPKERFSAEFPKEGPSILRIQQVVRGDSAAYFCASSPPGTPKETQYFGPGTRLLVL.

This chain uses TRBV6-5 with TRBJ1-1; tentatively, D is TRBD1 (5 bases). V lost 7 bases and J lost 0, with 12 bases in between. This CDR3 comprises 14 residues. Looked up from germline, CDR1 is MNHEY and CDR2 is SVGAGI. CDR3 coding DNA: TGTGCCAGCACCCCCAGGGTGGTGAACACTGAAGCTTTCTTT. This encodes CASTPRVVNTEAFF.

The chain couples TRBV5-4 to TRBJ2-3, with 8 bases that match TRBD2. The CDR3 extends over 16 amino acids. CDR1 is SGHNT, CDR2 YYREEE, per germline (reference sequence). After removal of 0 bases from V and 0 bases from J, the junction contained 3 bases not matched to a gene. CDR3 loop: CASSLGGGFSTDTQYF. Written as DNA, the CDR3 is TGTGCCAGCAGCTTGGGCGGGGGGTTTAGCACAGATACGCAGTATTTT.

The chain links TRBV7-9 to TRBJ2-7; 11 nucleotides match TRBD2. Germline values: CDR1 SEHNR, CDR2 FQNEAQ (reference sequence). Trimming at V came to 4 bases and at J to 4 bases, leaving 12 bases not matched to a gene. The CDR3 spans 17 residues. The CDR3 nucleotides read TGTGCCAGCAGCTCACCGGGACTAGCGGTTTCTAAGTACGAGCAGTACTTC. Translation gives CASSSPGLAVSKYEQYF.

The chain carries TRBV28 and TRBJ2-1, with 8 bases lining up with TRBD2. Germline V gives CDR1 MDHEN, CDR2 SYDVKM. The CDR3 is 15 amino acids. J was trimmed by 1 base and V by 6 bases; bases with no gene match: 5. CDR3 residues: CASRISGVSYNEQFF. Written as DNA, the CDR3 is TGTGCCAGCAGGATTAGCGGGGTTTCCTACAATGAGCAGTTCTTC.

The chain uses TRBV9 and TRBJ1-1; tentative D call: TRBD1 (5 bases). CDR1 and CDR2 from the germline V gene are SGDLS and YYNGEE. This CDR3 contains 15 residues. V gave up 0 bases and J gave up 3 bases, with 12 bases separating them. The CDR3 is CASSVANRMDTEAFF. CDR3 nucleotide sequence: TGTGCCAGCAGCGTAGCCAACAGGATGGACACTGAAGCTTTCTTT.

The V gene is TRBV25-1, the J gene TRBJ2-5; 11 nucleotides agree with TRBD2. With 3 bases clipped from V and 5 bases from J, the junction kept 11 bases outside the gene matches. The CDR3 sequence is 17 residues long. Germline V lookup: CDR1 MGHDK, CDR2 SYGVNS. The CDR3 bases are TGTGCCAGCAGTGACCCGTATAGCGGGAGGGCCGGGGAGACCCAGTACTTC. As protein: CASSDPYSGRAGETQYF.

CDR3 coding DNA: TGTGCCAGCAGGCCGAGGGGGGCGACTAATGAAAAACTGTTTTTT. Its translation: CASRPRGATNEKLFF. The J gene is TRBJ1-4, the V gene TRBV7-8; D possibly corresponds to TRBD1 (6 bases). V dropped 6 bases and J dropped 2 bases, with 13 bases sitting between them. The germline V gene encodes CDR1 SGHVS and CDR2 FQNEAQ. The CDR3 consists of 15 residues.

The chain joins TRBV7-9 to TRBJ1-6; D call uncertain. CDR3 length: 14 residues. Trimming took off 0 bases at V and 14 bases at J, with 14 bases between the two ends. The germline V gene has CDR1 SEHNR and CDR2 FQNEAQ (reference sequence). The CDR3 coding sequence is TGTGCCAGCAGCTTAGCCGGTTTTAATTCGGCCCTCCACTTT. Translated, it gives CASSLAGFNSALHF.

The chain employs TRBV7-3 and TRBJ2-5, with 7 bases matching TRBD1. Germline-derived CDR1 and CDR2 are SGHTA and FQGTGA. V lost 1 base, J lost 4 bases, and 0 bases stayed unmatched. The CDR3 is 13 residues long. CDR3 in DNA: TGTGCCAGCAGCTTAAGACAGGGAGAGACCCAGTACTTC. It codes for CASSLRQGETQYF.

This chain joins TRBV5-1 and TRBJ2-5; tentative D call: TRBD1 (8 bases). Trimming took 4 bases from V and 5 from J, leaving 21 bases between them. This CDR3 contains 16 residues. Germline V gene data show CDR1 as SGHRS and CDR2 as YFSETQ. In DNA, the CDR3 is TGCGCCAGCAGCGAACGGGGGGCAGGGGGCCCGGAGACCCAGTACTTC. Amino acid sequence: CASSERGAGGPETQYF.

This clone was seen a single time. The chain uses TRBV6-5 and TRBJ2-1; TRBD2 matches 10 bases. V was pared by 2 bases and J by 5 bases, with 3 bases of the junction left unmatched. This CDR3 is built from 15 residues. CDR1 MNHEY and CDR2 SVGAGI come from the germline V gene. CDR3 DNA: TGTGCCAGCAGTTACGAGCGGGAGGGGAACAATGAGCAGTTCTTC. This encodes CASSYEREGNNEQFF.

Written as DNA, the CDR3 is TGTGCCAGCTCGCCTGGGACAGGGGGTAATTCACCCCTCCACTTT. The encoded protein is CASSPGTGGNSPLHF. The chain joins TRBV18 to TRBJ1-6; 11 positions match TRBD1. Germline CDR1 and CDR2: KGHSH and LQKENI. The CDR3 spans 15 residues. V trimming: 6 bases; J trimming: 6 bases; junction bases outside the gene matches: 4.

The chain combines TRBV27 with TRBJ1-4; D is uncertain. The germline CDR1 and CDR2 sequences are MNHEY and SMNVEV (reference sequence). The CDR3 spans 13 residues. V was clipped by 10 bases and J by 0 bases, with 9 bases between them. CDR3 protein: CATEGTTNEKLFF. The CDR3 DNA is TGTGCCACCGAGGGTACAACTAATGAAAAACTGTTTTTT.

This chain uses TRBV2 with TRBJ1-2; 8 positions agree with TRBD1. CDR1 is SNHLY and CDR2 is FYNNEI in the germline V gene. The CDR3 is 15 residues long. The ends lost 4 bases at V and 4 bases at J; junction bases unmatched: 8. Written as DNA, the CDR3 is TGTGCCAGCAGTGTAGGGCAGGGGGCAGGCTATGGCTACACCTTC. Protein: CASSVGQGAGYGYTF.